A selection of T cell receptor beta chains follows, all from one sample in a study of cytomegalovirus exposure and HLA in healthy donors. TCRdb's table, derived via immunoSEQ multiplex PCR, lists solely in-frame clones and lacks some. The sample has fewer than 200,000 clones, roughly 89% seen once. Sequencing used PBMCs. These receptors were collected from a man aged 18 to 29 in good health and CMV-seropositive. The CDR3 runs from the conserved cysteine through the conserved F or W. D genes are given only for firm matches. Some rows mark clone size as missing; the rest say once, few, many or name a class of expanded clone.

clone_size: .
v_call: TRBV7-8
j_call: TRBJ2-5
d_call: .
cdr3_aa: CASSIGLALSAQYF
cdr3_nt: TGTGCCAGCAGCATCGGACTCGCCCTCTCTGCCCAGTACTTC

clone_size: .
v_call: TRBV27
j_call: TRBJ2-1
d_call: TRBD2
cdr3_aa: CASSFGLAGNEQFF
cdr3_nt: TGTGCCAGCAGTTTCGGACTAGCGGGAAATGAGCAGTTCTTC

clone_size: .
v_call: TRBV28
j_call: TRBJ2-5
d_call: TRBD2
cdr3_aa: CASSASGTSAQETQYF
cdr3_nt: TGTGCCAGCAGTGCCTCCGGGACTAGCGCCCAAGAGACCCAGTACTTC

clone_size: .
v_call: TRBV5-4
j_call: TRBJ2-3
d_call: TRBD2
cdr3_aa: CASRRASGSTDTQYF
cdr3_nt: TGTGCCAGCAGGCGGGCTAGCGGGAGTACAGATACGCAGTATTTT

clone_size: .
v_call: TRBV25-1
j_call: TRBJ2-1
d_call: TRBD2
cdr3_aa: CASSAEGLAGFYNEQFF
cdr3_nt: TGTGCCAGCAGTGCGGAGGGACTAGCGGGATTCTACAATGAGCAGTTCTTC

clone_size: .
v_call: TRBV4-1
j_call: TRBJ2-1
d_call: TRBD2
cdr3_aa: CASSQDLAGANYNEQFF
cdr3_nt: TGCGCCAGCAGCCAAGATCTAGCGGGAGCCAACTACAATGAGCAGTTCTTC

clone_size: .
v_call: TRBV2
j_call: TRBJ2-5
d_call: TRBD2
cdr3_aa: CASSDIPSGSQESTQYF
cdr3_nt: TGTGCCAGCAGTGATATCCCTAGCGGGAGCCAAGAGAGCACCCAGTACTTC

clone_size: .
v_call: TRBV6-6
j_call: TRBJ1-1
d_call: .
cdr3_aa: CASSYLRGAEAFF
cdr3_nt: TGTGCCAGCAGTTACCTTCGGGGGGCTGAAGCTTTCTTT

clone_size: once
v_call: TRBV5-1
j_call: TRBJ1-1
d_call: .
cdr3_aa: CASSRGVEGTEAFF
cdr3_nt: TGCGCCAGCAGTCGCGGGGTTGAAGGTACTGAAGCTTTCTTT

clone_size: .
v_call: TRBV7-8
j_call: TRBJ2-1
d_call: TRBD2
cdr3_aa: CASSPLALYNEQFF
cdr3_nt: TGTGCCAGCAGCCCACTAGCGCTCTACAATGAGCAGTTCTTC

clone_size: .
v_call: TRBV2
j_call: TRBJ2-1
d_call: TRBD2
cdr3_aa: CASSTSSGKQFF
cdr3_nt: TGTGCCAGCAGTACCTCTAGCGGTAAGCAGTTCTTC

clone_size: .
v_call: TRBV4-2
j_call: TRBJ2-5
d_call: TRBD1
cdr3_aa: CASSQRTGAQGETQYF
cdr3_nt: TGTGCCAGCAGCCAACGGACAGGGGCCCAGGGAGAGACCCAGTACTTC

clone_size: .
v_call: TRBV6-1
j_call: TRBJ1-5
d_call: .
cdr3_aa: CASSDPPHQAWPQHF
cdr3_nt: TGTGCCAGCAGTGATCCCCCTCACCAGGCTTGGCCCCAGCATTTT

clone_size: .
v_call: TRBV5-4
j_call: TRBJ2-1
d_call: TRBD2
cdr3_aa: CASSSLLAGDLNEQFF
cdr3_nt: TGTGCCAGCAGCTCGCTGCTAGCGGGAGACCTCAATGAGCAGTTCTTC

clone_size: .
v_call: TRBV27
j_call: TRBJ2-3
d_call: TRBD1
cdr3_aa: CASRKTGVDTQYF
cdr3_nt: TGTGCCAGCAGAAAGACAGGGGTCGATACGCAGTATTTT

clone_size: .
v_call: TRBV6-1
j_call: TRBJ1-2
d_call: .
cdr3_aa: CASSEVAGYGYTF
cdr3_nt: TGTGCCAGCAGCGAAGTTGCAGGGTATGGCTACACCTTC

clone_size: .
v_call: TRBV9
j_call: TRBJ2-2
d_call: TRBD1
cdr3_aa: CASTPRDRTNTGELFF
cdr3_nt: TGTGCCAGCACTCCACGGGACAGGACGAACACCGGGGAGCTGTTTTTT

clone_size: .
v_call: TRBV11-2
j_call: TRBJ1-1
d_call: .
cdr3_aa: CASSLERAGLTMNTEAFF
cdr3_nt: TGTGCCAGCAGCTTAGAACGGGCAGGGCTGACCATGAACACTGAAGCTTTCTTT

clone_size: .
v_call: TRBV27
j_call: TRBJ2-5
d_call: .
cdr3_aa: CASSLSGGPQETQYF
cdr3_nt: TGTGCCAGCAGTTTATCCGGGGGGCCCCAAGAGACCCAGTACTTC

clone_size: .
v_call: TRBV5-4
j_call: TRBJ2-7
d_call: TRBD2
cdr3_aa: CASSHREAYEQYF
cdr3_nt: TGTGCCAGCAGCCACCGGGAGGCCTACGAGCAGTACTTC

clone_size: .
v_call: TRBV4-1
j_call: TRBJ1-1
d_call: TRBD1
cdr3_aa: CASSHLGTGSNTEAFF
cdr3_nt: TGCGCCAGCAGCCACCTCGGGACAGGGTCGAACACTGAAGCTTTCTTT

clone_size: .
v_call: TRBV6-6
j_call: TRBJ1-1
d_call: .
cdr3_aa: CASALTVAVNTEAFF
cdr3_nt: TGTGCCAGCGCGTTAACGGTGGCGGTAAACACTGAAGCTTTCTTT

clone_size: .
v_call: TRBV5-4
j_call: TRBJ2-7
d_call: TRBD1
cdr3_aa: CASSNSGTAYEQYF
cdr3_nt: TGTGCCAGCAGTAATTCCGGGACAGCCTACGAGCAGTACTTC

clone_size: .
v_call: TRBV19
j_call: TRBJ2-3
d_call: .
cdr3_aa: CASSIAGAPPTDTQYF
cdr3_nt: TGTGCCAGTAGTATAGCAGGGGCCCCCCCCACAGATACGCAGTATTTT

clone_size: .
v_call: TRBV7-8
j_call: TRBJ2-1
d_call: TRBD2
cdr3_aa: CASSLVPSGLRDEQFF
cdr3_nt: TGTGCCAGCAGCTTAGTCCCTAGCGGGTTGAGAGATGAGCAGTTCTTC

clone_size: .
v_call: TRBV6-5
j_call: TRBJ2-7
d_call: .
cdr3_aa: CASSPDGRSSYEQYF
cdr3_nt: TGTGCCAGCAGTCCCGACGGGAGAAGCTCCTACGAGCAGTACTTC

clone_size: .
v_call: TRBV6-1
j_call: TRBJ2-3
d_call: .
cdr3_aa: CASTRGLSGTDTQYF
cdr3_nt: TGTGCCAGCACCCGGGGTTTGAGTGGCACAGATACGCAGTATTTT

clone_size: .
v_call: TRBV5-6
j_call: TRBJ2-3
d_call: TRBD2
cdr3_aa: CASFRGRVTDTQYF
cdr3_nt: TGTGCCAGCTTTCGCGGGAGGGTTACAGATACGCAGTATTTT

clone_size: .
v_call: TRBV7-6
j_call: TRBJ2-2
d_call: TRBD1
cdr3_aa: CASSLARPGTDIILRNTGELFF
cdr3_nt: TGTGCCAGCAGCTTAGCGAGACCCGGGACAGACATAATACTCAGGAACACCGGGGAGCTGTTTTTT

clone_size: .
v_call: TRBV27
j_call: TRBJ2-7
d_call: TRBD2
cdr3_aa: CASSPAVAGVGEQYF
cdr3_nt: TGTGCCAGCAGTCCCGCGGTAGCGGGAGTTGGCGAGCAGTACTTC

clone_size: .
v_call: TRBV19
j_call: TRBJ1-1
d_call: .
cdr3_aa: CASSQGYLNTEAFF
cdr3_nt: TGTGCCAGTAGCCAGGGATATTTGAACACTGAAGCTTTCTTT

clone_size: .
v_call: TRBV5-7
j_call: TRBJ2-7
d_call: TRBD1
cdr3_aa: CASSLKDRVAGYEQYF
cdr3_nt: TGTGCCAGCAGCTTGAAGGACAGGGTGGCAGGCTACGAGCAGTACTTC

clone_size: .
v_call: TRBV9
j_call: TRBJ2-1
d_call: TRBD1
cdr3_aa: CASSVAGGINNEQFF
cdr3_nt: TGTGCCAGCAGCGTAGCAGGGGGCATTAACAATGAGCAGTTCTTC

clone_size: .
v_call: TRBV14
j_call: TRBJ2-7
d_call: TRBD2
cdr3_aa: CASSQGGYYEQYF
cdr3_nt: TGTGCCAGCAGCCAGGGGGGGTATTACGAGCAGTACTTC

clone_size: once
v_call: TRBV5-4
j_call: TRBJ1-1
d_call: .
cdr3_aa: CASSLDFSGHTEAFF
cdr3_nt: TGTGCCAGCAGCTTGGATTTCAGTGGGCACACTGAAGCTTTCTTT

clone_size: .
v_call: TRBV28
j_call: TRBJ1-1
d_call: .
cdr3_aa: CASSLVGRNTEAFF
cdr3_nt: TGTGCCAGCAGTTTAGTTGGCAGGAACACTGAAGCTTTCTTT

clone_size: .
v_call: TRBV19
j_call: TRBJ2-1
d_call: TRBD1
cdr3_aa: CASVGDRGYNEQFF
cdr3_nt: TGTGCCAGTGTGGGCGACAGGGGCTACAATGAGCAGTTCTTC

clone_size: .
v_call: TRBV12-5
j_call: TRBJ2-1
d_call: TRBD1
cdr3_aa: CASGLPDRHNEQFF
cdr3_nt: TGTGCTAGTGGTTTGCCGGACAGGCACAATGAGCAGTTCTTC

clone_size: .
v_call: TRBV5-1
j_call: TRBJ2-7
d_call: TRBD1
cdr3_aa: CASSLGRTGGDEQYF
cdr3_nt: TGCGCCAGCAGCTTGGGAAGGACAGGTGGCGATGAGCAGTACTTC

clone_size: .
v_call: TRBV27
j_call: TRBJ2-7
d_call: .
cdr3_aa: CASSLKGSYEQYF
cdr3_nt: TGTGCCAGCAGTTTAAAAGGGAGTTACGAGCAGTACTTC

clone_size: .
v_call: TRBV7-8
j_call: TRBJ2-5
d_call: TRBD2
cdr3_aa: CASSTLAGDQETQYF
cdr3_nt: TGTGCCAGCAGCACTTTAGCGGGAGACCAAGAGACCCAGTACTTC

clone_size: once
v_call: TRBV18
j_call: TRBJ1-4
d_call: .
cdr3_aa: CASSPAGEKLFF
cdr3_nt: TGTGCCAGCTCACCGGCGGGGGAAAAACTGTTTTTT

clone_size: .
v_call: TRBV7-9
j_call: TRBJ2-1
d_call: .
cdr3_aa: CASSRQYNEQFF
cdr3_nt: TGTGCCAGCAGCCGACAGTACAATGAGCAGTTCTTC

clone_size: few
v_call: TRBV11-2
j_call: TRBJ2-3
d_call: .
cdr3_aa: CASSSKGQIPTDTQYF
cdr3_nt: TGTGCCAGCAGCTCAAAAGGACAGATCCCCACAGATACGCAGTATTTT

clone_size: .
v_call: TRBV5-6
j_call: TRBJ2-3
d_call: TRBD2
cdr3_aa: CASSLGLAGEPDTQYF
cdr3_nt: TGTGCCAGCAGCTTAGGGCTAGCGGGAGAACCAGATACGCAGTATTTT

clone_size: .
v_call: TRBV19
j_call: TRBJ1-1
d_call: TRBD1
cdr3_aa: CASSIPPGQGAKEAFF
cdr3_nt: TGTGCCAGTAGTATTCCCCCGGGACAGGGGGCGAAGGAAGCTTTCTTT

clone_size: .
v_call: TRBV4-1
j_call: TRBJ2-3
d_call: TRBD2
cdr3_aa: CASTWDSGIDYASTDTQYF
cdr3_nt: TGCGCCAGCACCTGGGATAGCGGGATTGACTACGCTAGCACAGATACGCAGTATTTT

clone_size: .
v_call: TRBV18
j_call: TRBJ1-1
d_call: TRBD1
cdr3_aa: CASSPKQGPDTEAFF
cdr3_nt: TGTGCCAGCTCACCGAAACAGGGGCCTGACACTGAAGCTTTCTTT

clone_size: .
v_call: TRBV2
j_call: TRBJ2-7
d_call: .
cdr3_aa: CASRLVGQSSYEQYF
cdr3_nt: TGTGCCAGCAGATTGGTGGGGCAGTCCTCCTACGAGCAGTACTTC

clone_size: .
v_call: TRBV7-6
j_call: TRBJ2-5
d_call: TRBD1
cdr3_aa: CASSPGTGPQETQYF
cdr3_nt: TGTGCCAGCAGCCCCGGGACAGGACCCCAAGAGACCCAGTACTTC

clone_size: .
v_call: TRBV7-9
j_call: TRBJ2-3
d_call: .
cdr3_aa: CASSLTAGRSTDTQYF
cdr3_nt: TGTGCCAGCAGCTTAACGGCAGGGCGAAGCACAGATACGCAGTATTTT

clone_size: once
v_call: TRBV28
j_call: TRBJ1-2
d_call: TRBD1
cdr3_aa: CASSLPTGINYGYTF
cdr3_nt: TGTGCCAGCAGTTTACCGACAGGGATAAACTATGGCTACACCTTC